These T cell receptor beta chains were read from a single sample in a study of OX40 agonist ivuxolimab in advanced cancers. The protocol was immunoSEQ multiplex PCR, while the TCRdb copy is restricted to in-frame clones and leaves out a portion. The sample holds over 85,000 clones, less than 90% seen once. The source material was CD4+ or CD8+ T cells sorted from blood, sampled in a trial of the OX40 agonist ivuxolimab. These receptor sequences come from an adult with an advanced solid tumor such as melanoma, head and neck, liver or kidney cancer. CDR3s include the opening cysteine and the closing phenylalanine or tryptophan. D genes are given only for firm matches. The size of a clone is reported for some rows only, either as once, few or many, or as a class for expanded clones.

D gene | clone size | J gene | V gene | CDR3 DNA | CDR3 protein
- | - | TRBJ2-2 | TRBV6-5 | TGTGCCAGCAGTTACTCCCCAGGGGTAACCGGGGAGCTGTTTTTT | CASSYSPGVTGELFF
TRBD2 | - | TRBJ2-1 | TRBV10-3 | TGTGCCATCAGTGTTGGGACTAGCGGGGGTTATTGGAGCTCCTACAATGAGCAGTTCTTC | CAISVGTSGGYWSSYNEQFF
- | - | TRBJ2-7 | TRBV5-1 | TGCGCCAGCAGCCCCGGGACGGATTCCTACGAGCAGTACTTC | CASSPGTDSYEQYF
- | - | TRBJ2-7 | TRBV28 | TGTGCCAGCAGTTCCCCCAGAGAGCAGTACTTC | CASSSPREQYF
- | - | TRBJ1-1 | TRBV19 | TGTGCCAGTAGTCCCCAATCAGAGGGGAACACTGAAGCTTTCTTT | CASSPQSEGNTEAFF
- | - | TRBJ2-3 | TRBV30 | TGTGCCTGGGAGGGGTCTAACCGGGATACGCAGTATTTT | CAWEGSNRDTQYF
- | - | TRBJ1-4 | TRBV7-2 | TGTGCCAGCAGCCCCCAGGCGGGAGGTGAAAAACTGTTTTTT | CASSPQAGGEKLFF
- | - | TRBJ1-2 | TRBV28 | TGTGCCAGCAGTCGCCCCCAGGGTTTCTATGGCTACACCTTC | CASSRPQGFYGYTF
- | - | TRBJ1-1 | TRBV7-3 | TGTGCCAGCAGCTTGGGACAATGGAACACTGAAGCTTTCTTT | CASSLGQWNTEAFF
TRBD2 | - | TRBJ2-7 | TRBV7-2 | TGTGCCAGCAGCCCCGGGGGGACCTACGAGCAGTACTTC | CASSPGGTYEQYF
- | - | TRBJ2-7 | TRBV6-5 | TGTGCCAGCAGTTACAGAGGGGCCACCTACGAGCAGTACTTC | CASSYRGATYEQYF
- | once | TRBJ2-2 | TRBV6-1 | TGTGCCAGCAGTGAAGTATCGGCATCCACCGGGGAGCTGTTTTTT | CASSEVSASTGELFF
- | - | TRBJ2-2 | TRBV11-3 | TGTGCCAGCAGCCCTGGACAGATCAACACCGGGGAGCTGTTTTTT | CASSPGQINTGELFF
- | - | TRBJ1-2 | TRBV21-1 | TGTGCCAGCAGCAGTCGATCGCATGGCTACACCTTC | CASSSRSHGYTF
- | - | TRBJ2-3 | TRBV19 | TGTGCCAGCCGAAATGGGGGTCAGAGCACAGATACGCAGTATTTT | CASRNGGQSTDTQYF
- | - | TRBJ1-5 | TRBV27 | TGTGCCAGCAGTTTATTGGATCAGCCCCAGCATTTT | CASSLLDQPQHF
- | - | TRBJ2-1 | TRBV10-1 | TGCGCCAGCAGTGAGTCTCGGCGGAGCTCCTACAATGAGCAGTTCTTC | CASSESRRSSYNEQFF
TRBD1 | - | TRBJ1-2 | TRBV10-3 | TGTGCCATCAGTGAGTCTCCGTCAGGGGGCGATGGCTACACCTTC | CAISESPSGGDGYTF
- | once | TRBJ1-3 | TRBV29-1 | TGCAGCGTTCTGGAGGGACCCATGGAAGGAAACACCATATATTTT | CSVLEGPMEGNTIYF
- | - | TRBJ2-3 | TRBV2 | TGTGCCAGCTATAGGACACCTTACACAGATACGCAGTATTTT | CASYRTPYTDTQYF
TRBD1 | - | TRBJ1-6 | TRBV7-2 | TGTGCCAGCAGTCGAAACCAACAGGGGGATTCACCCCTCCACTTT | CASSRNQQGDSPLHF
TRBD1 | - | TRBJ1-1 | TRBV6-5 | TGTGCCAGCAGGCGGGACAGGGGGCAGGCTTTCTTT | CASRRDRGQAFF
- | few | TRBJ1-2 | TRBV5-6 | TGTGCCAGCAGCGCGAGATCGGAGGCAATCTATGGCTACACCTTC | CASSARSEAIYGYTF
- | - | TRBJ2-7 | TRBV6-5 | TGTGCCAGCAGAAAAGGGATCAGTGCCGGCGAGCAGTACTTC | CASRKGISAGEQYF
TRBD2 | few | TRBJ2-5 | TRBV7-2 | TGTGCCAGCAGCTTAAACGGTGGACTAGCCTGGGAGACCCAGTACTTC | CASSLNGGLAWETQYF
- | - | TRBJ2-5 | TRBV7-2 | TGTGCCAGCAGTAGGCCAGCGGAGACCCAGTACTTC | CASSRPAETQYF
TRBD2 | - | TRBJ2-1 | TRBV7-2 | TGTGCCAGCAGCCCCCTGTCGCGGGGAGGGAGCAATGAGCAGTTCTTC | CASSPLSRGGSNEQFF
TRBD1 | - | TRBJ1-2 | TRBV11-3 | TGTGCCAGCAGCTTAGGCCGGGACAGGGAGAGAACAGCTAACTATGGCTACACCTTC | CASSLGRDRERTANYGYTF
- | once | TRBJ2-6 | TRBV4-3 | TGCGCCAGCAGCCAAGTCTTTTCTGGGGCCAACGTCCTGACTTTC | CASSQVFSGANVLTF
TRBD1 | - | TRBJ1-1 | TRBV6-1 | TGTGCCAGCATATTAGACAGGGCTAACACTGAAGCTTTCTTT | CASILDRANTEAFF
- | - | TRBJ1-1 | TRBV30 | TGTGCCTGGACGGTTCAGTCGAACACTGAAGCTTTCTTT | CAWTVQSNTEAFF
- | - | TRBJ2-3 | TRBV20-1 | TGCAGTGCTTTCGGACAGAAGACGCAGTATTTT | CSAFGQKTQYF
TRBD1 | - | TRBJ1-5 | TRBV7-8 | TGTGCCAGCAGCTTAGAGGGACAGGGAAGGGCTAGCAATCAGCCCCAGCATTTT | CASSLEGQGRASNQPQHF
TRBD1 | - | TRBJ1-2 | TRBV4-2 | TGTGCCAGCAGCCCCCGGGCCCCTCAGGGGGCAACTGGCTACACCTTC | CASSPRAPQGATGYTF
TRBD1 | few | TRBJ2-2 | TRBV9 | TGTGCCAGCAGCGTAACAGGGACAGCCACCGGGGAGCTGTTTTTT | CASSVTGTATGELFF
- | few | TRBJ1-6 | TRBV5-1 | TGCGCCAGCAGCCGGACGTCCCTCGACGGCCCCCTCCACTTT | CASSRTSLDGPLHF
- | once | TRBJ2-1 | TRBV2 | TGTGCCAGCATTGATGGGTACTACAATGAGCAGTTCTTC | CASIDGYYNEQFF
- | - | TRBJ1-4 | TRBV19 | TGTGCCAGTAGTGATGGATCAACTAATGAAAAACTGTTTTTT | CASSDGSTNEKLFF